This T cell receptor beta chain was recorded in a study of OX40 agonist ivuxolimab in advanced cancers. Study information: Of the patients, three showed partial responses, one with hepatocellular carcinoma and two with cutaneous melanoma.

Using immunoSEQ multiplex PCR, the repertoire was profiled, and TCRdb retains in-frame clones only, with some absent. The sample lists over 60,000 clones, 80% to 90% occurring once. CDR3 size: 16 residues. Trimming took 0 bases from V and 4 from J; bases not matched to a gene: 9. Germline lookup yields CDR1 SGHDT and CDR2 YYEEEE. The gene calls are TRBV5-6 and TRBJ1-2, with TRBD1 matching over 7 bases. This sample comprised CD4+ or CD8+ T cells sorted from blood, obtained in a trial of the OX40 agonist ivuxolimab. This receptor was identified in an adult with an advanced solid tumor such as melanoma, head and neck, liver or kidney cancer. CDR3 nucleotides: TGTGCCAGCAGCTTGGGGAGGACAGGCCCGGCCTATGGCTACACCTTC. It specifies CASSLGRTGPAYGYTF.